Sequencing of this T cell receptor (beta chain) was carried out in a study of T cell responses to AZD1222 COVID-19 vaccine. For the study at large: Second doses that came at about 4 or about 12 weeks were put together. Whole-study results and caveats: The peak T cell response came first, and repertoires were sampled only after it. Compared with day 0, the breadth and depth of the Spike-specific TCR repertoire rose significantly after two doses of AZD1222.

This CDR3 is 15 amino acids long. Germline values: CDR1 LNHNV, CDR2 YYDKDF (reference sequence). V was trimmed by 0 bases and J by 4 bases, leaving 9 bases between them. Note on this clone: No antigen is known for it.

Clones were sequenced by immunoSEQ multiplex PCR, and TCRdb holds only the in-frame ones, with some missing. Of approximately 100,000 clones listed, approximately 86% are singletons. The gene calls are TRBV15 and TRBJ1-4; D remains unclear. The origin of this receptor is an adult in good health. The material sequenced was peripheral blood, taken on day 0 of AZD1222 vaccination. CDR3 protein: CATSRDTGRNEKLFF. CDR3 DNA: TGTGCCACCAGCAGAGATACCGGCCGTAATGAAAAACTGTTTTTT.